Listed here are 5 T cell receptor beta chains from one sample, sequenced in a study of T-cell memory formation after mild COVID-19. TCRdb independently ran MiXCR on the 5' RACE reads; one entry per CDR3 protein. This sample has roughly 560,000 distinct CDR3 sequences, with about a fifth found just once. Sequenced: PBMCs or a T cell subset sorted from them (not recorded which). The origin of the receptors is an adult woman who had mild COVID-19 (a few samples of this study predate the infection). Cell type and time point are not known.

The sample holds a few counts of this clonotype. V usage is TRBV20-1 and J usage is TRBJ2-5, with D possibly matching TRBD1 (5 bases). Germline loops: CDR1 DFQATT, CDR2 SNEGSKA (reference sequence). V was cut by 0 bases and J by 2 bases, with 7 bases left in between. CDR3 length equals 13 residues. The CDR3 here is CSAREGAQETQYF. The CDR3 coding sequence is TGCAGTGCTAGAGAAGGGGCGCAAGAGACCCAGTACTTC.

This chain links TRBV5-1 with TRBJ1-1; 7 bases are a match to TRBD1. V lost 2 bases and J lost 3; bases outside the gene matches: 10. This CDR3 spans 16 amino acids. The V gene's germline CDR1 is SGHRS and CDR2 YFSETQ. The CDR3 region is CASSFTHRGADTEAFF. CDR3 DNA sequence: TGCGCCAGCAGCTTTACACACAGGGGCGCTGACACTGAAGCTTTCTTT. The complete variable domain, with remaining parts taken from reference TRBV5-1 and TRBJ1-1, reads KAGVTQTPRYLIKTRGQQVTLSCSPISGHRSVSWYQQTPGQGLQFLFEYFSETQRNKGNFPGRFSGRQFSNSRSEMNVSTLELGDSALYLCASSFTHRGADTEAFFGQGTRLTVV.

J is TRBJ2-7 and V is TRBV7-9, with 7 bases aligning to TRBD1. V shed 1 base, J shed 5 bases, and the junction held 17 bases outside the gene matches. The CDR3 spans 18 residues. Germline CDR1 is SEHNR and CDR2 is FQNEAQ (reference sequence). This chain's CDR3 is CASSLVVGTALSYHEQYF. In DNA form, the CDR3 reads TGTGCCAGCAGCTTAGTAGTTGGGACAGCCCTTTCCTATCACGAGCAGTACTTC.

The chain recombines TRBV20-1 with TRBJ2-5; TRBD2 matches at 10 bases. From germline, CDR1 is DFQATT and CDR2 SNEGSKA (reference sequence). Trimming took 0 bases from V and 2 from J; bases not matched to a gene: 3. CDR3 length: 15 amino acids. CDR3 residues: CSARDSGGTQETQYF. CDR3 in DNA: TGCAGTGCTAGAGATAGCGGGGGGACTCAAGAGACCCAGTACTTC.

The chain recombines TRBV3-1 with TRBJ1-1; 9 nucleotides line up with TRBD1. CDR1 LGHDT and CDR2 YNNKEL come from the germline V gene (reference sequence). The CDR3 sequence is 13 residues long. V dropped 10 bases and J dropped 3; count of bases not matched to a gene: 6. The CDR3 nucleotides read TGTGCCACCGGGGGACAGGGCTACACTGAAGCTTTCTTT. This codes for CATGGQGYTEAFF.